The source of this T cell receptor beta chain is a study of patients and donors after allogeneic stem cell transplantation (dated by TCRdb to about 2020). Worth noting for this clonotype: It lacks a known antigen. No much larger clonotype is one base removed from it; base qualities were not supplied.

Preparation of the library involved RT-PCR. Instrument on record: NextSeq 550. TCRdb redid the processing of the public reads, applying fastp at Q25 and MiXCR, and retained in-frame beta chains. Records with the same CDR3 protein are collapsed into one entry carrying the most frequent genes and DNA. Within this sample are a few hundred thousand distinct CDR3 sequences, with about 37% of them counted one time only. Approximately 10% of the sample belongs to the ten largest clones. Cut back by 0 bases and 4 bases, the V and J ends lie 12 bases apart. The germline V gene supplies CDR1 MGHRA and CDR2 YSYEKL. There are 15 amino acids in the CDR3, from cysteine to phenylalanine inclusive. Only the CDR3 region is kept as DNA, spanning 45 bases read in frame from base 1.

Material for sequencing was blood, either unsorted or a sorted T cell fraction (not recorded which). Rearrangement joined TRBV4-1 to TRBJ2-5, and the D gene may be TRBD2, 5 bases matching. The receptor was isolated from a human donor who was either an allogeneic HSCT recipient or a stem cell or donor lymphocyte infusion donor (not recorded which). It is not recorded whose cells these are; they may come from a transplant donor. The DNA sequence is as follows: TGCGCCAGCAGCCAAGAGAGGGCAGAAGCAGAGACCCAGTACTTC. Protein translation: CASSQERAEAETQYF.